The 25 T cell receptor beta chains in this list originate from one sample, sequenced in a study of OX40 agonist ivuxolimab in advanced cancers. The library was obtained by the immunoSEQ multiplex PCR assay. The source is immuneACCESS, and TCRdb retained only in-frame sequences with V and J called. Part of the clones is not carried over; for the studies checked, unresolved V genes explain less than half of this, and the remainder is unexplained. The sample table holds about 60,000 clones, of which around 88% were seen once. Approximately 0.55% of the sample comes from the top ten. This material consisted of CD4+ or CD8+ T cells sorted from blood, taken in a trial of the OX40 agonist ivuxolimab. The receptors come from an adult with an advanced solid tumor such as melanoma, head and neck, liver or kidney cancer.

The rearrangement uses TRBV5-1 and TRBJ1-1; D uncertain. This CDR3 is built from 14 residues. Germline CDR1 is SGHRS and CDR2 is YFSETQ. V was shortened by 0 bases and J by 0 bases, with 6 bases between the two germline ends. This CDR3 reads CASSLANLNTEAFF. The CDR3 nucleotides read TGCGCCAGCAGCTTGGCAAACCTGAACACTGAAGCTTTCTTT.

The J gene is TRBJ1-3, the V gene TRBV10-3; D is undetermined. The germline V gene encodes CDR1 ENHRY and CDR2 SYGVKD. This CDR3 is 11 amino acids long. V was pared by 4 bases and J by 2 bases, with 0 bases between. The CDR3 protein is CAISAGNTIYF. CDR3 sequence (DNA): TGTGCCATCAGTGCTGGAAACACCATATATTTT.

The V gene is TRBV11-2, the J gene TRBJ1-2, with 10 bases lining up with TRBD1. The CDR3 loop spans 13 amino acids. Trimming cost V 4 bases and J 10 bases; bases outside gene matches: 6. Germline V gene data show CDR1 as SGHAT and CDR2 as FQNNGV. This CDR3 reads CASSSDRGRDYTF. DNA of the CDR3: TGTGCCAGCAGCTCCGACAGGGGGCGAGACTACACCTTC.

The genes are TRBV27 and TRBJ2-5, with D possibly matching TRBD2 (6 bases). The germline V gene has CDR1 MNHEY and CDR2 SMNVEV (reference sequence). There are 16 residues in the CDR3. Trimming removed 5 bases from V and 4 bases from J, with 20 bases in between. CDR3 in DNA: TGTGCCAGCAGTATCCTCTCTAGCGACCCCACAGAGACCCAGTACTTC. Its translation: CASSILSSDPTETQYF.

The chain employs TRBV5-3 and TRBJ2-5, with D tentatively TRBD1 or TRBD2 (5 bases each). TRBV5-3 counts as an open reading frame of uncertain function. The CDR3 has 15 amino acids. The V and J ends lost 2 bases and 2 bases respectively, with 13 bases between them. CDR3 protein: CARSLVGAEQETQYF. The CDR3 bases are TGTGCCAGAAGCTTAGTCGGGGCCGAACAAGAGACCCAGTACTTC.

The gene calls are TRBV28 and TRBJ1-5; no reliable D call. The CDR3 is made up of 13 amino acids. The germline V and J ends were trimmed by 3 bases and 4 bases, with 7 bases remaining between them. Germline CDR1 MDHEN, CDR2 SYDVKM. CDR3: CASSFKTNQPQHF. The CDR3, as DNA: TGTGCCAGCAGTTTTAAGACAAATCAGCCCCAGCATTTT.

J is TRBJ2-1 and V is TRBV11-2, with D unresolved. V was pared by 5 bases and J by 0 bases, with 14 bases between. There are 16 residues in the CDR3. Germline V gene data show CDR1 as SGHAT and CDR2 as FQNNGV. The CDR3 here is CASSPTARSSYNEQFF. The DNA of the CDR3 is TGTGCCAGCAGCCCTACGGCTAGGAGCTCCTACAATGAGCAGTTCTTC.

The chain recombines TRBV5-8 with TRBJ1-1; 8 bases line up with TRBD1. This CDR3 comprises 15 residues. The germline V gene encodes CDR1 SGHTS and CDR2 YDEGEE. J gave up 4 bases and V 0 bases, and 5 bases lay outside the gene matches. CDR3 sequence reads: CASSLDTGGSTEAFF. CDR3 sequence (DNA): TGTGCCAGCAGCTTGGATACAGGGGGGAGCACTGAAGCTTTCTTT. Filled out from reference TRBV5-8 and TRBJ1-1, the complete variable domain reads EAGVTQSPTHLIKTRGQQATLRCSPISGHTSVYWYQQALGLGLQFLLWYDEGEERNRGNFPPRFSGRQFPNYSSELNVNALELEDSALYLCASSLDTGGSTEAFFGQGTRLTVV.

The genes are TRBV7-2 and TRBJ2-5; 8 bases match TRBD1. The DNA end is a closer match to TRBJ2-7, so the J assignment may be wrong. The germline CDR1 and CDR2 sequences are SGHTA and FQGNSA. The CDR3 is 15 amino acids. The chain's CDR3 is CASSLLTGAGYEQYF. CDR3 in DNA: TGTGCCAGCAGCCTCTTGACAGGGGCAGGCTACGAGCAGTACTTC.

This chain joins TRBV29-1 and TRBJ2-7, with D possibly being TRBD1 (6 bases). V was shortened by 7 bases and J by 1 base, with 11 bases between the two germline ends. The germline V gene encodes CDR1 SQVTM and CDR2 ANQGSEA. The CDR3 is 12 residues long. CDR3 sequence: CSGADSSYEQYF. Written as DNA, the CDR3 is TGCAGCGGCGCGGACAGTTCCTACGAGCAGTACTTC.

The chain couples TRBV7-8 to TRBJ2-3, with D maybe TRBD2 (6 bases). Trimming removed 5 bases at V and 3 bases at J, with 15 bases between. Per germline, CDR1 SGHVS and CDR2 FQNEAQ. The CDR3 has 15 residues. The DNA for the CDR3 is TGTGCCAGCAGCCCCCGGGGAGGCCGTACAGATACGCAGTATTTT. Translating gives CASSPRGGRTDTQYF. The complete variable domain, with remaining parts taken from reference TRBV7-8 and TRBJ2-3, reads GAGVSQSPRYKVAKRGQDVALRCDPISGHVSLFWYQQALGQGPEFLTYFQNEAQLDKSGLPSDRFFAERPEGSVSTLKIQRTQQEDSAVYLCASSPRGGRTDTQYFGPGTRLTVL.

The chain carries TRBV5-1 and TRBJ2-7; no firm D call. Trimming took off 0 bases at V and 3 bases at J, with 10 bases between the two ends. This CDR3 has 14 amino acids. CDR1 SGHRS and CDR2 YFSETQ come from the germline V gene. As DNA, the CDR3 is TGCGCCAGCAGCTTGGCGGCCAGTAGCTACGAGCAGTACTTC. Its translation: CASSLAASSYEQYF.

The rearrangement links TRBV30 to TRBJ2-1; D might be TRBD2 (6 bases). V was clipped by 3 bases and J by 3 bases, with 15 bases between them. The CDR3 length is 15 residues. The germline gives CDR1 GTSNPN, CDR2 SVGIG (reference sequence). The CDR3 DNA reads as TGTGCCTGGAGCCGCCCCGGGGGAAACTACAATGAGCAGTTCTTC. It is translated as CAWSRPGGNYNEQFF.

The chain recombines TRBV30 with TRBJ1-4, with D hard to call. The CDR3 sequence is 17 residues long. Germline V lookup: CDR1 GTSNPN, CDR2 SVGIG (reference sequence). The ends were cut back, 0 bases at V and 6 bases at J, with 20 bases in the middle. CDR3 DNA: TGTGCCTGGAGTGTACTTCCCCGGGATCTTGGAGATGAAAAACTGTTTTTT. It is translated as CAWSVLPRDLGDEKLFF. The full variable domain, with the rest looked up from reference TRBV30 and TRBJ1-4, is SQTIHQWPATLVQPVGSPLSLECTVEGTSNPNLYWYRQAAGRGLQLLFYSVGIGQISSEVPQNLSASRPQDRQFILSSKKLLLSDSGFYLCAWSVLPRDLGDEKLFFGSGTQLSVL.

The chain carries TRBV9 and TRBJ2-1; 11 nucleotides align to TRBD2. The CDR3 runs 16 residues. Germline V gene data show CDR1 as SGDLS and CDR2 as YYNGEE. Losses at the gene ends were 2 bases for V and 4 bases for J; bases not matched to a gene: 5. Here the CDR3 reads CASSVAGTSGYNEQFF. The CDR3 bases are TGTGCCAGCAGCGTCGCCGGGACTAGCGGTTACAATGAGCAGTTCTTC.

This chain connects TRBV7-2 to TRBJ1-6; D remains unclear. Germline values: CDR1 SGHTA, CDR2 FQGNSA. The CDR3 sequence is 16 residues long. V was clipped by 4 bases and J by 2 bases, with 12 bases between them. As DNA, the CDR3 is TGTGCCAGCAGCTCCCGCGGCACCCCCTATAATTCACCCCTCCACTTT. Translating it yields CASSSRGTPYNSPLHF.

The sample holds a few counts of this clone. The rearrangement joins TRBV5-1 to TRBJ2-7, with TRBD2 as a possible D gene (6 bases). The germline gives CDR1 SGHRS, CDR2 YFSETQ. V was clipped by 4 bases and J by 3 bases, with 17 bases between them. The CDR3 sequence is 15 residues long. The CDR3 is CASSPRVAEGYEQYF. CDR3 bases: TGCGCCAGCAGCCCCCGGGTAGCGGAGGGCTACGAGCAGTACTTC.

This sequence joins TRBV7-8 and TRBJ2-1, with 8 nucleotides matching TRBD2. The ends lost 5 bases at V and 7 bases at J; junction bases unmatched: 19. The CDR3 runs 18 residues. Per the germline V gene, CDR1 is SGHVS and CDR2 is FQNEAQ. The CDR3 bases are TGTGCCAGCAGCCTAAGATTGGGGTTACCGGGAGGGGTAAATGAGCAGTTCTTC. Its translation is CASSLRLGLPGGVNEQFF.

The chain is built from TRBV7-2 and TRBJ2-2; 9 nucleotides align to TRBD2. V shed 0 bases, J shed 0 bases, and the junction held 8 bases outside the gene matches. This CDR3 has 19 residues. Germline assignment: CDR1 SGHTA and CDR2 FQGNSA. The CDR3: CASSLAISGGISNTGELFF. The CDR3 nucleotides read TGTGCCAGCAGCTTAGCGATAAGCGGGGGGATTTCGAACACCGGGGAGCTGTTTTTT.

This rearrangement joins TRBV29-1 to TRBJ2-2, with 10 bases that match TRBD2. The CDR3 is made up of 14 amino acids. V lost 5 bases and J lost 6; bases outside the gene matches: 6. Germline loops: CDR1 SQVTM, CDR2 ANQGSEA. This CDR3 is CSVSSGRGAGELFF. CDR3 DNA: TGCAGCGTTTCCAGCGGGAGGGGGGCCGGGGAGCTGTTTTTT.

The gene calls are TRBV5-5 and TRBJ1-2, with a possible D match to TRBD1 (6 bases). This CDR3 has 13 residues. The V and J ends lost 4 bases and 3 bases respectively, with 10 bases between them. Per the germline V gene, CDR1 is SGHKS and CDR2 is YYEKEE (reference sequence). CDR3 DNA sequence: TGTGCCAGCAGCGTAGGACAGCACTATGGCTACACCTTC. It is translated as CASSVGQHYGYTF.

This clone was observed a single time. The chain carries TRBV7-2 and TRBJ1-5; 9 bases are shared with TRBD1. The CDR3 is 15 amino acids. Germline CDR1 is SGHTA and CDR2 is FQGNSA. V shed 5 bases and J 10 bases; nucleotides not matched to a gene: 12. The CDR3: CASSQRGQGTRPQHF. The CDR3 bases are TGTGCCAGCAGCCAACGCGGACAGGGGACGCGACCCCAGCATTTT.

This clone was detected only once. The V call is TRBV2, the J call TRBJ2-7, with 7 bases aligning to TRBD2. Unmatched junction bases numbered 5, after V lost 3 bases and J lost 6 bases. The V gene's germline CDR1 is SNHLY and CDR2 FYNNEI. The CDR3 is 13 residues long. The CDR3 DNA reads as TGTGCCAGCAGTGAGGGGGGGACCCTCGAGCAGTACTTC. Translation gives CASSEGGTLEQYF.

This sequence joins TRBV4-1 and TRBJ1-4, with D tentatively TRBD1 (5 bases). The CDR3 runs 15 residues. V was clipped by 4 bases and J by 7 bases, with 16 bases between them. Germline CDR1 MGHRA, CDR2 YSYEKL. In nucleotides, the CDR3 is TGCGCCAGCAGCCTATTGGCCAGGGCGGGTGAAAAACTGTTTTTT. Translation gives CASSLLARAGEKLFF.

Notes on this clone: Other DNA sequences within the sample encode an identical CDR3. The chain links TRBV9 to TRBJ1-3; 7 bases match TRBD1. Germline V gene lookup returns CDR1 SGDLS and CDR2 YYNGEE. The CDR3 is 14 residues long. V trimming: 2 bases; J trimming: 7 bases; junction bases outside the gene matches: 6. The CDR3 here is CASSVGTVGNTIYF. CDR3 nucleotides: TGTGCCAGCAGCGTCGGGACAGTGGGTAACACCATATATTTT.